The rows below give T cell receptor beta chains drawn from one sample of a study of spatial heterogeneity in lung cancer. TCRdb re-called the 5' RACE reads with MiXCR, one entry per CDR3 protein. The sample records 110,000 or so distinct CDR3 sequences, 10% to 13% being singletons. The sample here was PBMCs, taken at follow-up. All receptors come from a female donor with early-stage non-small cell lung cancer. The CDR3 runs from the conserved cysteine through the conserved F or W. D genes are given only for firm matches. Clone size is given for some rows only: seen once, a few or many times, or a class if the clone is expanded.

size	V	J	D	DNA	CDR3
NA	TRBV28	TRBJ2-4	NA	TGTGCAAGTTGTCGGTCGGGTGCCAAAAACATTCAGTACTTC	CASCRSGAKNIQYF
NA	TRBV7-2	TRBJ2-4	TRBD1	TGTGCCAGCAGCTCGGGACAGGAAAACATTCAGTACTTC	CASSSGQENIQYF
few	TRBV12-3/TRBV12-4	TRBJ1-6	NA	TGTGCCAGCAGTTTAGTGGGGACGCCCCTCCACTTT	CASSLVGTPLHF
many	TRBV10-3	TRBJ2-1	NA	TGTGCCATCAGTGATGGGATTACAGTTGTAGGTAGGGTCAATGAGCAGTTCTTC	CAISDGITVVGRVNEQFF
NA	TRBV7-9	TRBJ2-1	NA	TGTGCCAGCGGAAATACCAATGAGCAGTTCTTC	CASGNTNEQFF
many	TRBV12-3/TRBV12-4	TRBJ1-5	TRBD1	TGTGCCAGCAGAAGCACTCAGGGGGCTAGCAATCAGCCCCAGCATTTT	CASRSTQGASNQPQHF
NA	TRBV7-9	TRBJ1-6	TRBD1	TGTGCCAGCAGCGGGGACAGAACCTTGGGGAATTCACCCCTCCACTTT	CASSGDRTLGNSPLHF
many	TRBV20-1	TRBJ2-1	NA	TGCAGTGTTAGGAAAGCGGGCCATAGCTCCTACAATGAGCAGTTCTTC	CSVRKAGHSSYNEQFF
many	TRBV6-1	TRBJ1-5	NA	TGTGCCAGCAGTGTGGCCTCCTATAGCAATCAGCCCCAGCATTTT	CASSVASYSNQPQHF
few	TRBV9	TRBJ2-7	TRBD1	TGTGCCAGCAGCGTAGGGGGACAGCTCTCCTACGAGCAGTACTTC	CASSVGGQLSYEQYF
NA	TRBV5-1	TRBJ1-2	NA	TGCGCCAGCAGCTCCCCAGACACGGCTAACTATGGCTACACCTTC	CASSSPDTANYGYTF
NA	TRBV28	TRBJ1-3	TRBD1	TGTGCCAGCAGTCGGACAGGGGGCTCTGGAAACACCATATATTTT	CASSRTGGSGNTIYF
many	TRBV12-3/TRBV12-4	TRBJ2-1	NA	TGTGCCAGCAGCCTGGCGCCCCCGGGGTGGCAACGGTCCTACAATGAGCAGTTCTTC	CASSLAPPGWQRSYNEQFF
few	TRBV12-3/TRBV12-4	TRBJ2-3	TRBD2	TGTGCCAGCAGTATCAGACGACTAGCGGAACACACAGATACGCAGTATTTT	CASSIRRLAEHTDTQYF
NA	TRBV20-1	TRBJ2-1	TRBD2	TGCAGTGCTAGTTCTATAGCGGGACCCTCCTACAATGAGCAGTTCTTC	CSASSIAGPSYNEQFF